This TCR beta chain was identified in a study of T cell repertoires in cytomegalovirus infection. MiXCR, applied by TCRdb to the reads, yields one record per CDR3 protein. The data contain fewer than 400,000 distinct CDR3 sequences, roughly 18% of them singletons. In this sample, this clonotype turned up many times. V lost 6 bases, J lost 4 bases, and 5 bases stayed unmatched. The CDR3 has 13 residues. CDR1 and CDR2 from the germline V gene are MNHNS and SASEGT. Source material: PBMCs. The chain is built from TRBV6-1 and TRBJ2-5; 7 bases align to TRBD2. The sequence derives from a human donor in good health (CMV status not recorded). Some clones in this sample may be carry-over from other donors' samples. The CDR3 DNA reads as TGTGCCAGCAGACCGTCGGGGGGAGAGACCCAGTACTTC. It translates to CASRPSGGETQYF.